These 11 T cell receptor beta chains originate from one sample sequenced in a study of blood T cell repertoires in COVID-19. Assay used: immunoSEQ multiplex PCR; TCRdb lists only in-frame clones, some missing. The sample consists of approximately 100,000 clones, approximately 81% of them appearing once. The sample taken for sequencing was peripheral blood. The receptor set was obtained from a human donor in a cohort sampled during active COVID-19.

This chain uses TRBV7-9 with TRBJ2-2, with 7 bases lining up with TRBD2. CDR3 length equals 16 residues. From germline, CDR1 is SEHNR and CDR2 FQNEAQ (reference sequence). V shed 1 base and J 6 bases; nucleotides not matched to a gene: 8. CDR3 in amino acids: CASSLDPGGEPGELFF. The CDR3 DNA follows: TGTGCCAGCAGCTTAGACCCGGGGGGAGAGCCCGGGGAGCTGTTTTTT. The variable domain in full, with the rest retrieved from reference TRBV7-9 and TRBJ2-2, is DTGVSQNPRHKITKRGQNVTFRCDPISEHNRLYWYRQTLGQGPEFLTYFQNEAQLEKSRLLSDRFSAERPKGSFSTLEIQRTEQGDSAMYLCASSLDPGGEPGELFFGEGSRLTVL.

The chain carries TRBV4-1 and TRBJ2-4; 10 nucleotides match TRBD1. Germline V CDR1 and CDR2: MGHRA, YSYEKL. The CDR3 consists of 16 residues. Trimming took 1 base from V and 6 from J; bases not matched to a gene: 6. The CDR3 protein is CASSQGTGGPPNIQYF. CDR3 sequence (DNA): TGCGCCAGCAGCCAAGGGACAGGGGGGCCCCCAAACATTCAGTACTTC.

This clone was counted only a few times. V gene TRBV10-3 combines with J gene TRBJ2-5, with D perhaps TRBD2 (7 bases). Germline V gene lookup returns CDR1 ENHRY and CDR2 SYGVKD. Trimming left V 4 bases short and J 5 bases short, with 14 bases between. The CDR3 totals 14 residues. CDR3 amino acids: CAISVGRGGETQYF. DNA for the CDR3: TGTGCCATCAGTGTGGGCAGGGGAGGGGAGACCCAGTACTTC.

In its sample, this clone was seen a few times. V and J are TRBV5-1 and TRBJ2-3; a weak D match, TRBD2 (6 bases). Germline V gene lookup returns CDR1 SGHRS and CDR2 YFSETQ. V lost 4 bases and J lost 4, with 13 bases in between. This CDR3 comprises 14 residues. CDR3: CASSQTSSPDTQYF. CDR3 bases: TGCGCCAGCAGCCAGACTAGTAGCCCAGATACGCAGTATTTT.

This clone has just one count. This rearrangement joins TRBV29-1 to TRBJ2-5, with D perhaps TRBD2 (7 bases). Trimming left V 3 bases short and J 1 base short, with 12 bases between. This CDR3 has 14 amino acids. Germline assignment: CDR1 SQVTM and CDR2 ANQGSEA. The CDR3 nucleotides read TGCAGCGTTGAGTTGGGGGGGCCCCAAGAGACCCAGTACTTC. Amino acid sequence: CSVELGGPQETQYF.

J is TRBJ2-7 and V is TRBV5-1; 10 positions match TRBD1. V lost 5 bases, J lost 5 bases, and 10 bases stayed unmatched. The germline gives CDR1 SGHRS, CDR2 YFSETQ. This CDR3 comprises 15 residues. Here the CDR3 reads CASRGQGTLMDEQYF. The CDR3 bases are TGCGCCAGCAGGGGACAGGGGACCCTCATGGACGAGCAGTACTTC.

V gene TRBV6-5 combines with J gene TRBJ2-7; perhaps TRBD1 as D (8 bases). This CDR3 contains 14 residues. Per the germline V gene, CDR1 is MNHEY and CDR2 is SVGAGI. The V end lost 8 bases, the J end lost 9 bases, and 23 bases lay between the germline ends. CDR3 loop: CASAGQGGSGGQYF. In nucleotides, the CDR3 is TGTGCCAGCGCCGGACAGGGCGGTTCGGGGGGGCAGTACTTC.

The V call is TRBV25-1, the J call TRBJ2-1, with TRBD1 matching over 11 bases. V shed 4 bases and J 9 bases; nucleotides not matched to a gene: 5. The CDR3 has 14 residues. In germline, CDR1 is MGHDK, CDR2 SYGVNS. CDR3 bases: TGTGCCAGCAGTGTTGGGACAGGGGGGAGTGAGCAGTTCTTC. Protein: CASSVGTGGSEQFF.

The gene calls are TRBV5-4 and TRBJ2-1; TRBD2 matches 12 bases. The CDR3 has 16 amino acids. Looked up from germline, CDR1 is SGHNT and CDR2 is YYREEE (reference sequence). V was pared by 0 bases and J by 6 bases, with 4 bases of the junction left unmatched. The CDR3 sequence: CASSLEGLAGLNEQFF. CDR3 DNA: TGTGCCAGCAGCTTGGAGGGACTAGCGGGCCTCAATGAGCAGTTCTTC. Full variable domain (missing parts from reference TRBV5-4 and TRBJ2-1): ETGVTQSPTHLIKTRGQQVTLRCSSQSGHNTVSWYQQALGQGPQFIFQYYREEENGRGNFPPRFSGLQFPNYSSELNVNALELDDSALYLCASSLEGLAGLNEQFFGPGTRLTVL.

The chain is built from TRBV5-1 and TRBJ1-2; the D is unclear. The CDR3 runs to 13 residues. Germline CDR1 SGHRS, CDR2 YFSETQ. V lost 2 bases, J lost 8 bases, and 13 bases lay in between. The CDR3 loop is CASSFEGSEGYTF. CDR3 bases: TGCGCCAGCAGCTTCGAGGGTTCAGAGGGCTACACCTTC.

This chain's CDR3 is CASSQDTGGSAEAFF. DNA for the CDR3: TGTGCCAGCAGCCAAGATACCGGGGGATCAGCTGAAGCTTTCTTT. The J gene is TRBJ1-1, the V gene TRBV3-1 (or the pseudogene TRBV3-2), with a possible D match to TRBD1 (5 bases). Germline CDR1 LGHDT, CDR2 YNNKEL (reference sequence). CDR3 length: 15 residues. Trimming cost V 0 bases and J 6 bases, with 14 bases left between them.